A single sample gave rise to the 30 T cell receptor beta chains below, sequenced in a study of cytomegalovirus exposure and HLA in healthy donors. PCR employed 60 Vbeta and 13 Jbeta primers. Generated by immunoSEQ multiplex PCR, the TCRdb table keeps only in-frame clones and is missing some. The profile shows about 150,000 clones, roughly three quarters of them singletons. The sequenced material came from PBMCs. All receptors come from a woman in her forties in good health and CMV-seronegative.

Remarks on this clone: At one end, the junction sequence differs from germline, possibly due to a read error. The chain's CDR3 is CSSSSTRQTRGLETQYF. In DNA, the CDR3 is TGTTCCAGCAGCTCCACAAGACAGACTAGAGGTCTAGAGACCCAGTACTTC. This sequence joins TRBV7-9 and TRBJ2-5; perhaps TRBD2 as D (6 bases). This CDR3 has 17 residues. CDR1 SEHNR and CDR2 FQNEAQ come from the germline V gene (reference sequence).

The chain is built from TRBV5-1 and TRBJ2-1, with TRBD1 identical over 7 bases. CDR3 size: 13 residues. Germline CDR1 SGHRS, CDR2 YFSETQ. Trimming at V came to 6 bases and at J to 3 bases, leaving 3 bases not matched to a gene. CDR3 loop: CASTRDSYNEQFF. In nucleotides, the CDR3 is TGCGCCAGCACCAGGGACAGCTACAATGAGCAGTTCTTC.

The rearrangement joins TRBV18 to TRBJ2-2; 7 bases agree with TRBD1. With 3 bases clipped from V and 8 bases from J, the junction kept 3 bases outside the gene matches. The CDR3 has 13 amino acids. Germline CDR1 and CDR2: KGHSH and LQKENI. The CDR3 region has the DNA TGTGCCAGCTCACCGGACAGGTCGGGGGAGCTGTTTTTT. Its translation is CASSPDRSGELFF.

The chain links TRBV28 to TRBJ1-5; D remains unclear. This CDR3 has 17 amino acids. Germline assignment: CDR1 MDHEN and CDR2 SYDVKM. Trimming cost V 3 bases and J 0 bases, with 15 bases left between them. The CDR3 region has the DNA TGTGCCAGCAGTTTCCCCGAAGGATACTATAGCAATCAGCCCCAGCATTTT. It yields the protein CASSFPEGYYSNQPQHF.

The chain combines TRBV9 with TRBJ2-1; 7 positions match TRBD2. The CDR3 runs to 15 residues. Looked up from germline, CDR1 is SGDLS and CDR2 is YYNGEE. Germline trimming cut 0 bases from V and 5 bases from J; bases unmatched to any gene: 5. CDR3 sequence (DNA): TGTGCCAGCAGCGTAGTGGCGGGAGTGAACAATGAGCAGTTCTTC. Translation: CASSVVAGVNNEQFF.

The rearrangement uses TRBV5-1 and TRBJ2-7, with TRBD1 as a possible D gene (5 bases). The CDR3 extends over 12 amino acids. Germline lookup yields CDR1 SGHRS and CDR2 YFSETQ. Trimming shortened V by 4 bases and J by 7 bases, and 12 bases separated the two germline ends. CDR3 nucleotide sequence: TGCGCCAGCAGCGTAAATAAGGGGGAGCAGTACTTC. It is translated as CASSVNKGEQYF.

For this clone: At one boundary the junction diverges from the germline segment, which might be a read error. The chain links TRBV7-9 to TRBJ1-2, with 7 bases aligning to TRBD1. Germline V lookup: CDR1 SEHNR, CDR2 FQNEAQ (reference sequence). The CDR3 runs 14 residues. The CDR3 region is CSSSLEEGARGYTF. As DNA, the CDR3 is TGTTCCAGCAGCTTAGAAGAGGGGGCGCGGGGCTACACCTTC.

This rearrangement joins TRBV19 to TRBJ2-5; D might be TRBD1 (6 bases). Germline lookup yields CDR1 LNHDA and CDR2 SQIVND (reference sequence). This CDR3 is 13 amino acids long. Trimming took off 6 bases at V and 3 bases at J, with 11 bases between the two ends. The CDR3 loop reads CASRDSYEETQYF. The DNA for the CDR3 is TGTGCCAGTAGGGACAGTTACGAAGAGACCCAGTACTTC. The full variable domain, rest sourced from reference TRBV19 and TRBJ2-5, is DGGITQSPKYLFRKEGQNVTLSCEQNLNHDAMYWYRQDPGQGLRLIYYSQIVNDFQKGDIAEGYSVSREKKESFPLTVTSAQKNPTAFYLCASRDSYEETQYFGPGTRLLVL.

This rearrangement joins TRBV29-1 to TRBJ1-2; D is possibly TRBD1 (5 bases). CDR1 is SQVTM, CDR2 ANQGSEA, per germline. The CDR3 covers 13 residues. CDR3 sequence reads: CTTTEDSPYGYTF. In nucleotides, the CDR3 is TGCACCACCACCGAAGACAGTCCTTATGGCTACACCTTC.

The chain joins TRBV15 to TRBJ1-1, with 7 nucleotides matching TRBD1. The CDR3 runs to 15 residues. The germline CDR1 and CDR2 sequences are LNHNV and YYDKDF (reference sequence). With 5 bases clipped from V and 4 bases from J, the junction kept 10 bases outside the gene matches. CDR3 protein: CATSPGTAGFTEAFF. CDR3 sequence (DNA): TGTGCCACCAGCCCCGGGACAGCCGGTTTCACTGAAGCTTTCTTT.

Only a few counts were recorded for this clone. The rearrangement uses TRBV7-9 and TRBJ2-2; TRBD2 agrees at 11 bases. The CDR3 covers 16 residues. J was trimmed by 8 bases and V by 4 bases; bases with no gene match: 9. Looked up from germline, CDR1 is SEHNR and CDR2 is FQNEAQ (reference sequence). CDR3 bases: TGTGCCAGCAGCTCCCGACTAGCGGGGAGAACGGGGGAGCTGTTTTTT. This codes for CASSSRLAGRTGELFF.

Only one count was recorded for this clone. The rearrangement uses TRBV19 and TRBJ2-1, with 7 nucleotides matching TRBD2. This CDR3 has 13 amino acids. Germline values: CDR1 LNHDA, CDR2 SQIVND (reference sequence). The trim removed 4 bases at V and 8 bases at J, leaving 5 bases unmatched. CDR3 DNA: TGTGCCAGTAGTAGCGGGAGTGTAGATGAGCAGTTCTTC. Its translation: CASSSGSVDEQFF.

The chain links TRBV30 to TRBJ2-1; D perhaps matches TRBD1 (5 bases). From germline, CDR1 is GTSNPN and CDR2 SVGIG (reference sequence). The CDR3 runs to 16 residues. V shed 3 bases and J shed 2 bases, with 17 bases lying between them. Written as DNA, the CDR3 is TGTGCCTGGAGAACACCGACAGCGACAACCTACAATGAGCAGTTCTTC. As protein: CAWRTPTATTYNEQFF.

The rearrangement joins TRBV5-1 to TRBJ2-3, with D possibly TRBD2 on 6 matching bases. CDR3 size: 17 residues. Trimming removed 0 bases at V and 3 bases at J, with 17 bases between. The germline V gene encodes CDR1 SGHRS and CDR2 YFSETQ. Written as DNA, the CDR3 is TGCGCCAGCAGCTTGGCCGGGATAGCGGTATCTACAGATACGCAGTATTTT. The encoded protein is CASSLAGIAVSTDTQYF.

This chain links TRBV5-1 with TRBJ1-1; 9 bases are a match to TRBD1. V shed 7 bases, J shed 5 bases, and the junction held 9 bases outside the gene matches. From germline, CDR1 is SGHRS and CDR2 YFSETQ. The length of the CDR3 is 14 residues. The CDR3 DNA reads TGCGCCAGCGCCTTCGGACAGGGGCCGACTGAAGCTTTCTTT. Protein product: CASAFGQGPTEAFF.

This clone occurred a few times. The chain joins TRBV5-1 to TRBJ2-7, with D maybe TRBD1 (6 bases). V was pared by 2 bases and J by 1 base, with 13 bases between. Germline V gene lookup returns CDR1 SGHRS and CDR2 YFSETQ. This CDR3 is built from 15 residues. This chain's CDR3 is CASSLGKGTSYEQYF. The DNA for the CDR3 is TGCGCCAGCAGCTTAGGCAAGGGGACATCCTACGAGCAGTACTTC.

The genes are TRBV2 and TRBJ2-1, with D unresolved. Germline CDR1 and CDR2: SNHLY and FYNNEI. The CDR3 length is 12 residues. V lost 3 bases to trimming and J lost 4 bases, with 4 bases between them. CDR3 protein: CASSDPYNEQFF. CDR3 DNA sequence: TGTGCCAGCAGTGACCCTTACAATGAGCAGTTCTTC.

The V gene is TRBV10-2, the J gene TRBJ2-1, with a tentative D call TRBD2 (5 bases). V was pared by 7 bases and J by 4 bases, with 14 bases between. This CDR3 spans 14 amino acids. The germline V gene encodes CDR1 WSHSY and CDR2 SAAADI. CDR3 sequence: CASNPTSLYNEQFF. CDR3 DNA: TGCGCCAGCAACCCTACTAGTTTGTACAATGAGCAGTTCTTC.

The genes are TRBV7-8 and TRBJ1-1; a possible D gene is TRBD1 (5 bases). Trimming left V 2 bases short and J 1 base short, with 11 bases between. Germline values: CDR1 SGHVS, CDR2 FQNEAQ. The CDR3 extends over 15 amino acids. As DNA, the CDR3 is TGTGCCAGCAGCTTAAGGGCAGGGAAGAACACTGAAGCTTTCTTT. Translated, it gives CASSLRAGKNTEAFF.

The CDR3 reads CASSWIEKGRGTQYF. The CDR3 nucleotides are TGTGCCAGCAGTTGGATAGAAAAGGGCCGGGGTACGCAGTATTTT. The chain carries TRBV2 and TRBJ2-3; a weak D match, TRBD2 (5 bases). Trimming took off 5 bases at V and 8 bases at J, with 20 bases between the two ends. This CDR3 is built from 15 residues. The germline V gene has CDR1 SNHLY and CDR2 FYNNEI.

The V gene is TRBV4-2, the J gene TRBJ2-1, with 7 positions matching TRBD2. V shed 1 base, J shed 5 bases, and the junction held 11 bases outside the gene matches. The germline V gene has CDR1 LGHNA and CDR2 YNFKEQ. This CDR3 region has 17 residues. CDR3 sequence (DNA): TGTGCCAGCAGCCAAGTTAGTATTAGCGGGCTAGACAATGAGCAGTTCTTC. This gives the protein CASSQVSISGLDNEQFF.

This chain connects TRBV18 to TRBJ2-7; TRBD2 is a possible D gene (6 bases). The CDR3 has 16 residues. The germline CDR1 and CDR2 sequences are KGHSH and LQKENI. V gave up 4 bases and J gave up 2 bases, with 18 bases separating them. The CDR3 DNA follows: TGTGCCAGCTCACTCGAGACATGGCCGGGAGCCTACGAGCAGTACTTC. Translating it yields CASSLETWPGAYEQYF.

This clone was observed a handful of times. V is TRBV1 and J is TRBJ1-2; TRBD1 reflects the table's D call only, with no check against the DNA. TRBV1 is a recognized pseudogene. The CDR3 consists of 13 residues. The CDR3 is CPQGQGRDYGYTF. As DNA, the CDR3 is TGCCCACAGGGGCAGGGGAGAGACTATGGCTACACCTTC.

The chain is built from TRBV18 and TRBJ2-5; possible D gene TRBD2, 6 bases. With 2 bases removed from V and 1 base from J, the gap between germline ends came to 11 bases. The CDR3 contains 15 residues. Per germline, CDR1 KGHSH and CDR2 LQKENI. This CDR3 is CASSPFAGLQETQYF. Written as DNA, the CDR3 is TGTGCCAGCTCACCATTCGCGGGGCTCCAAGAGACCCAGTACTTC.

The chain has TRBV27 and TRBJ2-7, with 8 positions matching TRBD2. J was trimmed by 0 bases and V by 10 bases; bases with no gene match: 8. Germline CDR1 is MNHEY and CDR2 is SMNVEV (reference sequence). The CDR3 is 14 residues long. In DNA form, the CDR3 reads TGTGCCACCACCCCGACTAGCGCCTCCTACGAGCAGTACTTC. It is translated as CATTPTSASYEQYF.

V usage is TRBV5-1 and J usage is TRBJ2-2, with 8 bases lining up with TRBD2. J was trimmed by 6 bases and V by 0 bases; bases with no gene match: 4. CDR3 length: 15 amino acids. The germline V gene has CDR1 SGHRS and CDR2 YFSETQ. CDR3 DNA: TGCGCCAGCAGCTTGGAGCGGGGGTATCCCGGGGAGCTGTTTTTT. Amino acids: CASSLERGYPGELFF.

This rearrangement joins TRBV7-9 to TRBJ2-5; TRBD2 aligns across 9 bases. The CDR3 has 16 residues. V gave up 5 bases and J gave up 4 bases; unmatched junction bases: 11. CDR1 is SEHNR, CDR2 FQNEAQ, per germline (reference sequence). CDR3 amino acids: CASSRGLAGVSETQYF. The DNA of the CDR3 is TGTGCCAGCAGCCGAGGTTTAGCGGGAGTTTCAGAGACCCAGTACTTC.

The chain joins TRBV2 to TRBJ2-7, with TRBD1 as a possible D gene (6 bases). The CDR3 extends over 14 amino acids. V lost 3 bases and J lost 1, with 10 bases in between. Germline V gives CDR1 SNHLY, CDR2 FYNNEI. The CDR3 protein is CASSEWTESYEQYF. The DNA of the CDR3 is TGTGCCAGCAGTGAGTGGACAGAGTCCTACGAGCAGTACTTC.

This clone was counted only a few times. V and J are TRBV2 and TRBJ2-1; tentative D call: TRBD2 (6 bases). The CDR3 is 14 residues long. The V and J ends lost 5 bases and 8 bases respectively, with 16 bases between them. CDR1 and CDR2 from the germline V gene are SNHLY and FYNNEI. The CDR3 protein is CASSQARAGYEQFF. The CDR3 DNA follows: TGTGCCAGCAGTCAGGCCCGAGCGGGCTATGAGCAGTTCTTC. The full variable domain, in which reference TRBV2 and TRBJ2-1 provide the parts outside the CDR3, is EPEVTQTPSHQVTQMGQEVILRCVPISNHLYFYWYRQILGQKVEFLVSFYNNEISEKSEIFDDQFSVERPDGSNFTLKIRSTKLEDSAMYFCASSQARAGYEQFFGPGTRLTVL.

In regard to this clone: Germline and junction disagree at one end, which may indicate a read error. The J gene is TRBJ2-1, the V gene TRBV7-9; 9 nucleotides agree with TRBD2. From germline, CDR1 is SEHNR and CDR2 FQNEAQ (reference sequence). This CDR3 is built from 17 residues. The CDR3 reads CSSSFRPGTSSNNEQFF. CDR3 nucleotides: TGTTCCAGCAGCTTTAGACCGGGGACTAGCAGCAACAATGAGCAGTTCTTC. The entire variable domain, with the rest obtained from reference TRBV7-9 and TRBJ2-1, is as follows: DTGVSQNPRHKITKRGQNVTFRCDPISEHNRLYWYRQTLGQGPEFLTYFQNEAQLEKSRLLSDRFSAERPKGSFSTLEIQRTEQGDSAMYLCSSSFRPGTSSNNEQFFGPGTRLTVL.